This record covers a single TCR beta chain. These data are taken from a study of blood T cell repertoires in COVID-19. Study background: Nucleic acid was either cDNA or gDNA, and it came from T cells, B-cell-depleted T cells, or PBMCs.

The CDR3 covers 19 residues. The J segment lost 0 bases and the V segment lost 0 bases, leaving 11 bases of the junction unmatched. Germline assignment: CDR1 SGHRS and CDR2 YFSETQ. Clones were sequenced by immunoSEQ multiplex PCR, and TCRdb holds only the in-frame ones, with some missing. The repertoire has around 100,000 clones, around 90% of them found once; the top ten carry about 18%. The receptor was derived from a man aged 45-60 years with acute or convalescent COVID-19. The rearrangement joins TRBV5-1 to TRBJ2-3; 9 bases agree with TRBD2. Sequencing input: peripheral blood. The CDR3 nucleotides read TGCGCCAGCAGCTTGGCCAAGGGGTTAGCGGGAGCTAGCACAGATACGCAGTATTTT. It encodes CASSLAKGLAGASTDTQYF.